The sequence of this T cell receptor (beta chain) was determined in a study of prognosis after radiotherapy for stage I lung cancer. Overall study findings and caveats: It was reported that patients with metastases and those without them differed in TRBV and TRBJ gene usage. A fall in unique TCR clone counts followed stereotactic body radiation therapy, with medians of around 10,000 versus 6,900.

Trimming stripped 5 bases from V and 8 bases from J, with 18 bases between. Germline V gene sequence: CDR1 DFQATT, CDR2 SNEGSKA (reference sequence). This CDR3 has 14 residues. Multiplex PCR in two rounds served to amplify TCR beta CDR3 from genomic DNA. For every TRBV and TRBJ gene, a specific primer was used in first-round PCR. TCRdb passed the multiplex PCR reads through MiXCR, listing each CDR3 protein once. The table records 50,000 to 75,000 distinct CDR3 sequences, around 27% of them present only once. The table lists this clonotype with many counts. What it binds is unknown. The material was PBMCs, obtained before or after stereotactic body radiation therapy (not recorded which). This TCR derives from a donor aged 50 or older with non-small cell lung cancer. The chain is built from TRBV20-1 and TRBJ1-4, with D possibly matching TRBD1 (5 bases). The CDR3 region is CSAASGADGEKLFF. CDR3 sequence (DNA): TGCAGTGCTGCAAGTGGGGCAGATGGGGAAAAACTGTTTTTT.